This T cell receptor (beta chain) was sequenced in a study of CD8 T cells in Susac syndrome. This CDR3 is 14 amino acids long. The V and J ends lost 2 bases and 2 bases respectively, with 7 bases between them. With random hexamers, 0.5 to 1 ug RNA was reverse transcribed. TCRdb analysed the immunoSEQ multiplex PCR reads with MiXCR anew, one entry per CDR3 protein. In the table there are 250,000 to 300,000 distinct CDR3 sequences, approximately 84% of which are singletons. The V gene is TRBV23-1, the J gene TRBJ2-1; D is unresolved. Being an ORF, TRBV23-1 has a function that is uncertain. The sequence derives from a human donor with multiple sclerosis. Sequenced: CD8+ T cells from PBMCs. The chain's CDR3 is CASSQGSTYNEQFF. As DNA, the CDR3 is TGCGCCAGCAGTCAAGGATCAACCTACAATGAGCAGTTCTTC.